These 29 T cell receptor beta chains were all obtained from the same sample, sequenced in a study of blood T cell repertoires in COVID-19 (dated by TCRdb to about 2020). The protocol used for the library was the immunoSEQ multiplex PCR assay. The clones in this table, taken by TCRdb from immuneACCESS, are in-frame only. Not every clone is retained; where verified, under half of the shortfall comes from an unresolved V gene, and the cause of the rest is unknown. In this sample the table shows approximately 330,000 clones, 70% to 90% of which occur a single time. The ten largest clones represent approximately 4% of the sample. Sequencing used peripheral blood. The receptors derive from a woman aged 50 to 60 with active or convalescent COVID-19.

The chain is built from TRBV25-1 and TRBJ1-2; 7 nucleotides line up with TRBD1. Per germline, CDR1 MGHDK and CDR2 SYGVNS. CDR3 length: 14 amino acids. V lost 3 bases, J lost 7 bases, and 8 bases stayed unmatched. The chain's CDR3 is CASSEGQSIGGYTF. The CDR3, as DNA: TGTGCCAGCAGTGAGGGACAGAGTATCGGTGGCTACACCTTC.

This sequence joins TRBV28 and TRBJ1-4; a weak D match, TRBD1 (5 bases). V was trimmed by 0 bases and J by 8 bases, leaving 13 bases between them. The CDR3 totals 15 residues. Per germline, CDR1 MDHEN and CDR2 SYDVKM. The CDR3 spells CASSLWGREGEKLFF. CDR3 nucleotide sequence: TGTGCCAGCAGTTTATGGGGCAGGGAAGGGGAAAAACTGTTTTTT. Full variable domain (rest looked up from reference TRBV28 and TRBJ1-4): DVKVTQSSRYLVKRTGEKVFLECVQDMDHENMFWYRQDPGLGLRLIYFSYDVKMKEKGDIPEGYSVSREKKERFSLILESASTNQTSMYLCASSLWGREGEKLFFGSGTQLSVL.

The rearrangement joins TRBV5-8 to TRBJ1-3; D is possibly TRBD1 (6 bases). The V gene's germline CDR1 is SGHTS and CDR2 YDEGEE. The V end was cut by 4 bases, the J end by 0 bases, with 14 bases between. The CDR3 spans 16 residues. The CDR3 is CASSPMDSYSGNTIYF. As DNA, the CDR3 is TGTGCCAGCAGCCCGATGGACAGCTACTCTGGAAACACCATATATTTT.

This clone was observed a handful of times. The gene calls are TRBV30 and TRBJ1-5; the match to TRBD1 covers 7 bases. The trim removed 0 bases at V and 4 bases at J, leaving 6 bases unmatched. The CDR3 totals 15 residues. CDR1 and CDR2 from the germline V gene are GTSNPN and SVGIG (reference sequence). The CDR3 sequence: CAWSVRAGGNQPQHF. The CDR3 DNA follows: TGTGCCTGGAGTGTACGGGCAGGGGGGAATCAGCCCCAGCATTTT.

V is TRBV6-5 and J is TRBJ2-5, with D possibly being TRBD2 (6 bases). CDR1 is MNHEY and CDR2 is SVGAGI in the germline V gene. The CDR3 totals 15 residues. Trimming removed 2 bases at V and 2 bases at J, with 12 bases between. CDR3 residues: CASSYDGSGQETQYF. For the CDR3, the DNA is TGTGCCAGCAGTTACGATGGTAGCGGACAAGAGACCCAGTACTTC.

This chain joins TRBV13 and TRBJ2-7, with D perhaps matching TRBD1 (5 bases). The ends were cut back, 5 bases at V and 3 bases at J, with 17 bases in the middle. CDR3 size: 15 residues. The germline gives CDR1 PRHDT, CDR2 FYEKMQ (reference sequence). The CDR3 spells CASSNTGEKNYEQYF. The CDR3 nucleotides are TGTGCCAGCAGCAATACAGGAGAGAAGAACTACGAGCAGTACTTC.

The rearrangement joins TRBV11-1 to TRBJ1-1; D may be TRBD1 (6 bases). V lost 1 base, J lost 0 bases, and 12 bases lay in between. CDR1 is SGHAT, CDR2 FQDESV, per germline (reference sequence). CDR3 length equals 16 residues. CDR3 sequence (DNA): TGTGCCAGCAGCTTAGGGAGGACAGTCATGAACACTGAAGCTTTCTTT. As protein: CASSLGRTVMNTEAFF.

This clone has a single count. V usage is TRBV9 and J usage is TRBJ1-1, with unresolved D. Per the germline V gene, CDR1 is SGDLS and CDR2 is YYNGEE. V lost 3 bases and J lost 1, with 7 bases in between. The CDR3 consists of 13 residues. In nucleotides, the CDR3 is TGTGCCAGCAGCGGCCGACAGAACACTGAAGCTTTCTTT. As protein: CASSGRQNTEAFF.

The chain employs TRBV9 and TRBJ2-1; TRBD1 agrees at 8 bases. J lost 8 bases, V lost 3 bases, and 4 bases had no gene match. The germline CDR1 and CDR2 sequences are SGDLS and YYNGEE. This CDR3 has 13 residues. In DNA, the CDR3 is TGTGCCAGCAGCGGCAGACAGGGGCATGAGCAGTTCTTC. It encodes CASSGRQGHEQFF.

V and J are TRBV9 and TRBJ1-4; tentative D call: TRBD1 (5 bases). Germline V gives CDR1 SGDLS, CDR2 YYNGEE. This CDR3 contains 14 residues. V dropped 3 bases and J dropped 3 bases, with 9 bases sitting between them. CDR3 region: CASSAGAANEKLFF. CDR3 nucleotide sequence: TGTGCCAGCAGCGCTGGGGCTGCTAATGAAAAACTGTTTTTT.

The chain employs TRBV19 and TRBJ2-1; D is unresolved. Germline V gene lookup returns CDR1 LNHDA and CDR2 SQIVND (reference sequence). The CDR3 is made up of 12 amino acids. The V gene lost 5 bases and the J gene lost 4 bases, with 6 bases spanning the gap. The CDR3 loop is CASSLLYNEQFF. CDR3 sequence (DNA): TGTGCCAGTAGTCTCTTATACAATGAGCAGTTCTTC.

This clone was observed once. In the same sample, other DNA sequences code for this CDR3. This chain joins TRBV10-3 and TRBJ1-5; maybe TRBD1 (6 bases). This CDR3 has 13 amino acids. Trimming shortened V by 0 bases and J by 7 bases, and 7 bases separated the two germline ends. Germline-derived CDR1 and CDR2 are ENHRY and SYGVKD. The CDR3 loop is CAISESGGQPQHF. The DNA for the CDR3 is TGTGCCATCAGTGAGTCAGGGGGACAGCCCCAGCATTTT.

V and J are TRBV28 and TRBJ2-3; tentative D call: TRBD1 (6 bases). The CDR3 runs to 12 residues. Per germline, CDR1 MDHEN and CDR2 SYDVKM. V dropped 6 bases and J dropped 9 bases, with 13 bases sitting between them. The CDR3 DNA reads as TGTGCCAGCAGCTGGACAGTCGAGACGCAGTATTTT. It specifies CASSWTVETQYF. Drawing the rest from reference TRBV28 and TRBJ2-3, the complete variable domain is DVKVTQSSRYLVKRTGEKVFLECVQDMDHENMFWYRQDPGLGLRLIYFSYDVKMKEKGDIPEGYSVSREKKERFSLILESASTNQTSMYLCASSWTVETQYFGPGTRLTVL.

The chain couples TRBV28 to TRBJ2-7; TRBD2 matches at 16 bases. Trimming took 4 bases from V and 5 from J; bases not matched to a gene: 8. The CDR3 is made up of 17 amino acids. CDR1 MDHEN and CDR2 SYDVKM come from the germline V gene. CDR3 sequence (DNA): TGTGCCAGCAGTTCCGGGACTAGCGGGAGGGGATTGGACGAGCAGTACTTC. Translating gives CASSSGTSGRGLDEQYF.

V and J are TRBV7-2 and TRBJ2-5, with TRBD2 identical over 9 bases. Losses at the gene ends were 5 bases for V and 5 bases for J; bases not matched to a gene: 9. Germline V lookup: CDR1 SGHTA, CDR2 FQGNSA. The CDR3 covers 15 residues. The CDR3 DNA follows: TGTGCCAGCAGCCAACCTTCTAGCGGGGTGGAGACCCAGTACTTC. This codes for CASSQPSSGVETQYF.

The genes are TRBV6-6 and TRBJ1-6; D remains ambiguous. This CDR3 region has 16 residues. Trimming removed 5 bases from V and 4 bases from J, with 15 bases in between. Germline values: CDR1 MNHNY, CDR2 SVGAGI (reference sequence). The CDR3 region has the DNA TGTGCCAGCAGTCCAGGCTCTCGGGGTTATAATTCACCCCTCCACTTT. Its translation: CASSPGSRGYNSPLHF.

On this clone: An end of the junction differs from the germline gene, which may be a read error. The chain links TRBV7-7 to TRBJ2-2; 8 positions match TRBD1. Germline values: CDR1 SSHAT, CDR2 FNYEAQ (reference sequence). This CDR3 region has 14 residues. For the CDR3, the DNA is TGTGCTAGCAGTAGCAGGGGGCTCACCGGGGAGCTGTTTTTT. This translates into CASSSRGLTGELFF.

The chain joins TRBV3-1 (or the pseudogene TRBV3-2) to TRBJ1-1; 9 nucleotides agree with TRBD1. The V segment lost 1 base and the J segment 6 bases; nucleotides outside the gene matches: 6. The CDR3 is 15 amino acids. CDR1 is LGHDT, CDR2 YNNKEL, per germline (reference sequence). This CDR3 reads CASSQGGQGRAEAFF. The CDR3 DNA reads as TGTGCCAGCAGCCAAGGGGGACAGGGTCGGGCTGAAGCTTTCTTT.

CDR3 in amino acids: CASSLSDRNTEAFF. The DNA for the CDR3 is TGTGCCAGCAGTTTGTCGGACAGGAACACTGAAGCTTTCTTT. The chain uses TRBV28 and TRBJ1-1; a weak D match, TRBD1 (6 bases). Per germline, CDR1 MDHEN and CDR2 SYDVKM. Trimming stripped 3 bases from V and 1 base from J, with 9 bases between. The CDR3 is made up of 14 amino acids.

CDR3 loop: CASSPAGSYNEQFF. The CDR3 DNA follows: TGTGCCAGCAGCCCCGCGGGCTCCTACAATGAGCAGTTCTTC. The rearrangement uses TRBV3-1 (or the pseudogene TRBV3-2) and TRBJ2-1, with D possibly TRBD2 on 5 matching bases. This CDR3 spans 14 amino acids. V was shortened by 4 bases and J by 0 bases, with 7 bases between the two germline ends. Germline CDR1 is LGHDT and CDR2 is YNNKEL (reference sequence).

This clone was picked up a small number of times. The chain joins TRBV19 to TRBJ1-1; 8 nucleotides match TRBD1. From germline, CDR1 is LNHDA and CDR2 SQIVND (reference sequence). This CDR3 has 19 residues. J gave up 0 bases and V 0 bases, and 12 bases lay outside the gene matches. The CDR3 sequence: CASSIDPDRENSMNTEAFF. CDR3 nucleotide sequence: TGTGCCAGTAGTATAGACCCGGACAGGGAAAACAGCATGAACACTGAAGCTTTCTTT.

The rearrangement links TRBV30 to TRBJ1-1; D unresolved. The CDR3 runs 13 residues. Germline CDR1 reads GTSNPN; CDR2 reads SVGIG (reference sequence). V lost 4 bases to trimming and J lost 5 bases, with 14 bases between them. As DNA, the CDR3 is TGTGCCTGGAATACTGACCGGGGAACTGAAGCTTTCTTT. As protein: CAWNTDRGTEAFF.

This clone appeared once. The gene calls are TRBV19 and TRBJ1-1; D might be TRBD1 (5 bases). V was pared by 6 bases and J by 1 base, with 18 bases between. This CDR3 is built from 16 residues. Germline values: CDR1 LNHDA, CDR2 SQIVND (reference sequence). CDR3 sequence: CASSDDRQIQNTEAFF. CDR3 in DNA: TGTGCCAGTAGCGATGATCGACAGATACAGAACACTGAAGCTTTCTTT.

In this sample, this clone turned up once. The chain recombines TRBV19 with TRBJ1-1; a weak D match, TRBD1 (5 bases). Trimming pared 3 bases from V and 4 bases from J, leaving 9 bases between. CDR3 length: 13 amino acids. The germline CDR1 and CDR2 sequences are LNHDA and SQIVND (reference sequence). DNA for the CDR3: TGTGCCAGTAGTATGACCAGGGCCACTGAAGCTTTCTTT. Its protein is CASSMTRATEAFF.

This sequence joins TRBV11-2 and TRBJ1-4; TRBD1 aligns across 12 bases. V lost 5 bases and J lost 6; bases outside the gene matches: 4. This CDR3 has 15 amino acids. Germline V gives CDR1 SGHAT, CDR2 FQNNGV. The CDR3 protein is CASSPGTGGYEKLFF. In nucleotides, the CDR3 is TGTGCCAGCAGCCCCGGGACAGGGGGCTATGAAAAACTGTTTTTT.

This chain connects TRBV30 to TRBJ2-5; the D is unclear. Germline-derived CDR1 and CDR2 are GTSNPN and SVGIG (reference sequence). The CDR3 extends over 14 amino acids. V was shortened by 0 bases and J by 3 bases, with 11 bases between the two germline ends. CDR3 nucleotides: TGTGCCTGGAGTGTACGTAGACAAGAAGAGACCCAGTACTTC. It specifies CAWSVRRQEETQYF. Full variable domain (rest looked up from reference TRBV30 and TRBJ2-5): SQTIHQWPATLVQPVGSPLSLECTVEGTSNPNLYWYRQAAGRGLQLLFYSVGIGQISSEVPQNLSASRPQDRQFILSSKKLLLSDSGFYLCAWSVRRQEETQYFGPGTRLLVL.

This chain uses TRBV7-2 with TRBJ2-1, with D possibly being TRBD2 (6 bases). Germline V gene sequence: CDR1 SGHTA, CDR2 FQGNSA. This CDR3 has 14 amino acids. V lost 5 bases and J 6 bases, leaving 14 bases between the germline ends. The CDR3 bases are TGTGCCAGCAGCCAAACCGCCGGGGGCAATGAGCAGTTCTTC. Protein sequence: CASSQTAGGNEQFF. Drawing the rest from reference TRBV7-2 and TRBJ2-1, the complete variable domain is GAGVSQSPSNKVTEKGKDVELRCDPISGHTALYWYRQSLGQGLEFLIYFQGNSAPDKSGLPSDRFSAERTGGSVSTLTIQRTQQEDSAVYLCASSQTAGGNEQFFGPGTRLTVL.

V gene TRBV19 combines with J gene TRBJ1-4; 7 bases line up with TRBD1. Germline lookup yields CDR1 LNHDA and CDR2 SQIVND (reference sequence). The CDR3 consists of 14 residues. Trimming cost V 2 bases and J 7 bases; bases outside gene matches: 4. CDR3: CASSITGVGEKLFF. The DNA for the CDR3 is TGTGCCAGTAGTATAACAGGGGTTGGTGAAAAACTGTTTTTT.

The gene calls are TRBV5-1 and TRBJ2-7; D perhaps matches TRBD1 (5 bases). Germline loops: CDR1 SGHRS, CDR2 YFSETQ. The CDR3 is made up of 16 amino acids. V lost 5 bases and J 6 bases, leaving 24 bases between the germline ends. CDR3: CASSSLRVRSGSEQYF. The CDR3 coding sequence is TGCGCCAGCAGTTCTCTCAGGGTACGCTCAGGCTCCGAGCAGTACTTC. Combining the CDR3 with reference TRBV5-1 and TRBJ2-7 gives the whole variable domain KAGVTQTPRYLIKTRGQQVTLSCSPISGHRSVSWYQQTPGQGLQFLFEYFSETQRNKGNFPGRFSGRQFSNSRSEMNVSTLELGDSALYLCASSSLRVRSGSEQYFGPGTRLTVT.